What follows is one T cell receptor beta chain and its context. This clone was counted ten times or more. The antigen it recognizes is unknown. There are no base qualities to consult, and no much larger clone falls within one base. At one collaborating source in Seattle, patients were enrolled during active infection and were followed longitudinally through the course of disease. Collaborating institutions collected whole blood in K2EDTA tubes following their own protocols. Collaborator samples were shipped for TCRbeta analysis as frozen whole blood, isolated PBMCs, or DNA extracted from either sample type. The record originates from a study of blood T cell repertoires in COVID-19 (dated by TCRdb to the early 2020s). Concerning the study at large: Collaborator samples came from the United States, Italy and Spain and covered acute and convalescent phases of COVID-19. The material from the prospective study consisted of cDNA or gDNA derived from T cells, B-cell-depleted T cells, or PBMCs. Subjects who had been exposed to COVID-19, were actively infected with it, or had recovered from it provided the deeply sampled blood TCRbeta repertoires that made up the dataset. The repertoires were released in a freely available public database intended as a resource for research on the immune response to SARS-CoV-2. The samples were drawn from the first 160 participants of the ongoing ImmuneRACE study and from more than 1,000 subjects provided by 6 global collaborators. A de-identified subject ID, COVID-19 status, age in years and sex were almost always included in the sample metadata. Where available, HLA class I and class II types were obtained from metadata supplied by the sample provider rather than from assay-based typing. Study-wide conclusions, independent of this receptor: The amount of clinical and demographic metadata varied by source and participant and was provided uncurated.

TCRbeta CDR3 regions were amplified from genomic DNA by means of the immunoSEQ Assay, a bias-controlled multiplex PCR. Per the authors' processing: Nucleated cell counts per sample were estimated from amplification of reference gene primers within the assay. To quantify the absolute abundance of each unique TCRbeta CDR3 rearrangement, sequence reads were collapsed and filtered. For each sample, productive Simpson clonality was calculated as the square root of Simpson's diversity index across productive rearrangements. Not all clones reach the TCRdb copy of this immuneACCESS table, which keeps in-frame sequences only. Checked studies attribute under half of the gap to unresolved V genes and leave the rest unexplained. V and J calls and clone size are copied from that table; D and trimming were computed from the DNA. For this sample there are about 370,000 clones; 89% appear just once. The top ten constitute about 2.9% of the sample.

Counted from cysteine to phenylalanine, this CDR3 has 12 amino acids. Kept here is only the CDR3 DNA, which spans 36 bases and is read in frame from base 1. The germline V gene sets CDR1 to MNHEY and CDR2 to SVGEGT. At the junction V is shortened by 2 bases and J by 6 bases, with 5 bases in between. Material for sequencing was peripheral blood. The TCR comes from a young woman with COVID-19, enrolled during active disease. Here the chain combines TRBV6-2 or TRBV6-3 and TRBJ2-1, with a weak D call of TRBD2 (5 bases match). The CDR3 loop reads CASSYAGNEQFF. The nucleotide sequence is given as TGTGCCAGCAGTTACGCGGGCAATGAGCAGTTCTTC.